This entry is about one T cell receptor beta chain. Other DNA sequences of this sample code for an identical CDR3. These data originate in a study of cytomegalovirus exposure and HLA in healthy donors. 60 Vbeta and 13 Jbeta primers were used in PCR. Libraries were prepared by immunoSEQ multiplex PCR; TCRdb keeps only in-frame clonotypes and omits some of them. This sample has over 130,000 clones, with approximately 60% found just once. This sequence originates from a woman aged 55 to 70 in good health and CMV-seropositive. Sequenced input: PBMCs.

The CDR3 sequence: CASRAGGGDEQFF. The CDR3, as DNA: TGTGCCAGTAGGGCGGGAGGCGGGGATGAGCAGTTCTTC. The chain links TRBV19 to TRBJ2-1, with 8 nucleotides matching TRBD2. Per the germline V gene, CDR1 is LNHDA and CDR2 is SQIVND (reference sequence). The V gene end was trimmed by 6 bases and the J gene end by 8 bases; junction bases not matched to a gene: 6. The CDR3 covers 13 residues.